What follows are 28 T cell receptor beta chains derived from one specimen sequenced in a study of blood T cell repertoires in COVID-19. TCRdb keeps only in-frame clones here, not all; method: immunoSEQ multiplex PCR. The repertoire holds 250,000 to 350,000 clones, with 85% to 90% as singletons. Input material: peripheral blood. The receptors originated from a man aged 30 to 45 with acute or convalescent COVID-19.

The chain has TRBV5-1 and TRBJ2-5, with D possibly matching TRBD2 (5 bases). V lost 4 bases to trimming and J lost 5 bases, with 18 bases between them. Germline values: CDR1 SGHRS, CDR2 YFSETQ. The CDR3 totals 15 residues. The CDR3 here is CASSSAQEARETQYF. The CDR3 nucleotides are TGCGCCAGCAGCAGTGCCCAGGAGGCTCGGGAGACCCAGTACTTC.

This sequence joins TRBV5-6 and TRBJ2-7; TRBD1 agrees at 7 bases. CDR3 size: 15 residues. The germline V gene has CDR1 SGHDT and CDR2 YYEEEE. V dropped 0 bases and J dropped 3; count of bases not matched to a gene: 6. CDR3 nucleotides: TGTGCCAGCAGCTTGGATGGGGCAGGGGGCTACGAGCAGTACTTC. Protein: CASSLDGAGGYEQYF.

This clone was seen once. Other DNA variants within this sample encode the same CDR3. The rearrangement uses TRBV30 and TRBJ2-7, with 8 bases fitting TRBD1. Losses at the gene ends were 5 bases for V and 2 bases for J; bases not matched to a gene: 5. CDR1 is GTSNPN, CDR2 SVGIG, per germline (reference sequence). The CDR3 contains 13 residues. This CDR3 is CAWRRTGTYEQYF. The CDR3 region has the DNA TGTGCCTGGCGGCGGACAGGGACCTACGAGCAGTACTTC.

Concerning this clone: The sample contains more than one DNA sequence encoding this CDR3. The chain recombines TRBV12-3 or TRBV12-4 with TRBJ1-1; maybe TRBD1 (6 bases). V was shortened by 6 bases and J by 0 bases, with 8 bases between the two germline ends. The CDR3 is 13 residues long. The CDR3 region is CASRRGLNTEAFF. The CDR3 DNA is TGTGCCAGCAGGCGGGGGCTGAACACTGAAGCTTTCTTT.

This chain uses TRBV5-4 with TRBJ2-3; 7 positions agree with TRBD1. J was trimmed by 4 bases and V by 1 base; bases with no gene match: 6. The CDR3 sequence is 15 residues long. Per germline, CDR1 SGHNT and CDR2 YYREEE (reference sequence). The CDR3 loop is CASSLLDRDPDTQYF. The CDR3 DNA reads TGTGCCAGCAGCTTGCTAGACAGGGATCCAGATACGCAGTATTTT.

The V gene is TRBV27, the J gene TRBJ2-7; 11 positions agree with TRBD2. Germline V lookup: CDR1 MNHEY, CDR2 SMNVEV (reference sequence). The CDR3 consists of 16 residues. Germline trimming cut 0 bases from V and 4 bases from J; bases unmatched to any gene: 5. In DNA form, the CDR3 reads TGTGCCAGCAGTTTATCAGGTCTAGCGGGGGGTTACGAGCAGTACTTC. The encoded protein is CASSLSGLAGGYEQYF.

The V gene is TRBV5-1, the J gene TRBJ1-2; tentatively, D is TRBD1 (5 bases). CDR1 is SGHRS and CDR2 is YFSETQ in the germline V gene. The CDR3 totals 14 residues. V was pared by 0 bases and J by 2 bases, with 8 bases between. The DNA for the CDR3 is TGCGCCAGCAGCTTGGAGGGGTCCAACTATGGCTACACCTTC. Residues: CASSLEGSNYGYTF.

The J gene is TRBJ1-3, the V gene TRBV6-7, with 9 bases aligning to TRBD1. TRBV6-7 is recorded as an ORF, its role being uncertain. The CDR3 is 20 amino acids. The J segment lost 0 bases and the V segment lost 6 bases, leaving 18 bases of the junction unmatched. CDR3 DNA sequence: TGTGCCAGCAGCCTGGTCCGCGGGACAGGGCACCACCACTCTGGAAACACCATATATTTT. Protein product: CASSLVRGTGHHHSGNTIYF.

This clone was observed a single time. CDR3: CASSRNSSTNEKLFF. DNA of the CDR3: TGTGCCAGCTCCCGGAACAGTTCAACTAATGAAAAACTGTTTTTT. The rearrangement uses TRBV18 and TRBJ1-4; D gene uncertain. V was pared by 6 bases and J by 0 bases, with 11 bases between. The germline gives CDR1 KGHSH, CDR2 LQKENI. The CDR3 extends over 15 amino acids.

The rearrangement joins TRBV5-6 to TRBJ1-5, with D maybe TRBD1 (6 bases). From germline, CDR1 is SGHDT and CDR2 YYEEEE. V was trimmed by 1 base and J by 3 bases, leaving 14 bases between them. CDR3 size: 16 residues. CDR3 nucleotides: TGTGCCAGCAGCTTGACAGCCAGGGGAAACAATCAGCCCCAGCATTTT. Translation: CASSLTARGNNQPQHF.

V usage is TRBV30 and J usage is TRBJ2-5; no firm D call. Per the germline V gene, CDR1 is GTSNPN and CDR2 is SVGIG (reference sequence). The V and J ends lost 0 bases and 5 bases respectively, with 7 bases between them. This CDR3 has 12 amino acids. The CDR3 here is CAWSVLMETQYF. The CDR3 region has the DNA TGTGCCTGGAGTGTACTTATGGAGACCCAGTACTTC.

The chain employs TRBV30 and TRBJ2-5; TRBD1 is a possible D gene (6 bases). V dropped 4 bases and J dropped 5 bases, with 14 bases sitting between them. The CDR3 consists of 13 residues. Germline CDR1 reads GTSNPN; CDR2 reads SVGIG (reference sequence). The CDR3 coding sequence is TGTGCCTGGAACAGACAGGTCGGTGAGACCCAGTACTTC. Translated: CAWNRQVGETQYF.

Written as DNA, the CDR3 is TGTGCCAGCAGCTCCAGCGGGGCGCGGTCTCTCGAGCAGTACTTC. Translated: CASSSSGARSLEQYF. The chain joins TRBV7-9 to TRBJ2-7, with TRBD2 matching over 7 bases. The V and J ends lost 4 bases and 6 bases, in that order; junction bases with no gene match: 12. The CDR3 contains 15 residues. Germline CDR1 is SEHNR and CDR2 is FQNEAQ (reference sequence).

Comment on this clone: Compared with germline, one end of the junction differs, possibly owing to a read error. The genes are TRBV30 and TRBJ1-4; TRBD1 might be the D (6 bases). This CDR3 contains 14 residues. Germline CDR1 reads GTSNPN; CDR2 reads SVGIG (reference sequence). This CDR3 is CAWSVAGANEKLFF. CDR3 DNA sequence: TGTGCCTGGAGTGTTGCGGGGGCTAACGAAAAACTGTTTTTT.

The chain joins TRBV3-1 (or the pseudogene TRBV3-2) to TRBJ2-2; maybe TRBD2 (7 bases). Per germline, CDR1 LGHDT and CDR2 YNNKEL (reference sequence). This CDR3 is built from 16 residues. The V end was cut by 6 bases, the J end by 6 bases, with 20 bases between. CDR3 sequence: CASRFLGTGGPGELFF. The CDR3, as DNA: TGTGCCAGCAGGTTCCTGGGCACGGGGGGCCCCGGGGAGCTGTTTTTT.

This chain uses TRBV5-6 with TRBJ1-1, with TRBD1 matching over 9 bases. The germline V gene has CDR1 SGHDT and CDR2 YYEEEE. This CDR3 is built from 16 residues. Trimming cost V 4 bases and J 0 bases; bases outside gene matches: 7. Here the CDR3 reads CASSLGQGTMNTEAFF. The DNA of the CDR3 is TGTGCCAGCAGCCTGGGACAGGGTACCATGAACACTGAAGCTTTCTTT. Drawing the rest from reference TRBV5-6 and TRBJ1-1, the complete variable domain is DAGVTQSPTHLIKTRGQQVTLRCSPKSGHDTVSWYQQALGQGPQFIFQYYEEEERQRGNFPDRFSGHQFPNYSSELNVNALLLGDSALYLCASSLGQGTMNTEAFFGQGTRLTVV.

About this clone: Other DNA variants within this sample encode the same CDR3. The gene calls are TRBV5-1 and TRBJ2-2; TRBD1 agrees at 7 bases. This CDR3 contains 15 residues. Germline trimming cut 3 bases from V and 0 bases from J; bases unmatched to any gene: 2. Per the germline V gene, CDR1 is SGHRS and CDR2 is YFSETQ. The CDR3 coding sequence is TGCGCCAGCAGCTCAGGGACAGCGAACACCGGGGAGCTGTTTTTT. It is translated as CASSSGTANTGELFF. Full variable domain (missing parts from reference TRBV5-1 and TRBJ2-2): KAGVTQTPRYLIKTRGQQVTLSCSPISGHRSVSWYQQTPGQGLQFLFEYFSETQRNKGNFPGRFSGRQFSNSRSEMNVSTLELGDSALYLCASSSGTANTGELFFGEGSRLTVL.

This chain connects TRBV18 to TRBJ1-1; the D gene is possibly TRBD1 (6 bases). Germline CDR1 and CDR2: KGHSH and LQKENI. The CDR3 is 13 residues long. V was trimmed by 2 bases and J by 5 bases, leaving 9 bases between them. CDR3 coding DNA: TGTGCCAGCTCACCAGGACAGAAAACTGAAGCTTTCTTT. Protein sequence: CASSPGQKTEAFF.

This clone was detected once. V is TRBV10-3 and J is TRBJ1-1, with 10 bases that match TRBD1. V trimming: 5 bases; J trimming: 0 bases; junction bases outside the gene matches: 9. The V gene's germline CDR1 is ENHRY and CDR2 SYGVKD. There are 17 residues in the CDR3. In DNA, the CDR3 is TGTGCCATCAGTCCGGGACAGGGGTCTCTCATGAACACTGAAGCTTTCTTT. Translation: CAISPGQGSLMNTEAFF.

A word on this clone: One end of the junction is discordant with germline, which a read error may explain. The chain joins TRBV27 to TRBJ2-7; D gene unclear. Per the germline V gene, CDR1 is MNHEY and CDR2 is SMNVEV (reference sequence). The CDR3 spans 13 residues. CDR3 DNA sequence: TGTGCCAGCAGTTTATCGATTCGGTACGAGCGGTACTTC. Translating gives CASSLSIRYERYF.

This clone was counted once. V is TRBV13 and J is TRBJ2-1, with 11 bases fitting TRBD2. This CDR3 has 15 residues. With 5 bases clipped from V and 7 bases from J, the junction kept 7 bases outside the gene matches. Per germline, CDR1 PRHDT and CDR2 FYEKMQ (reference sequence). For the CDR3, the DNA is TGTGCCAGCAGCGCCACTAGCGGGAGTCTAAATGAGCAGTTCTTC. Its protein is CASSATSGSLNEQFF.

J is TRBJ2-7 and V is TRBV7-9; D is uncertain. Trimming took off 1 base at V and 4 bases at J, with 5 bases between the two ends. Germline V gene sequence: CDR1 SEHNR, CDR2 FQNEAQ (reference sequence). This CDR3 is 12 amino acids long. CDR3 bases: TGTGCCAGCAGCTTAGGTCGGTACGAGCAGTACTTC. Protein sequence: CASSLGRYEQYF.

The chain is built from TRBV5-1 and TRBJ1-2; D unresolved. The germline V gene has CDR1 SGHRS and CDR2 YFSETQ. The CDR3 loop spans 13 amino acids. Trimming cost V 9 bases and J 0 bases, with 12 bases left between them. Here the CDR3 reads CATTDTSNYGYTF. The CDR3 DNA is TGCGCCACTACAGACACGTCTAACTATGGCTACACCTTC.

This chain uses TRBV2 with TRBJ1-5; D is perhaps TRBD1 (5 bases). The V end lost 6 bases, the J end lost 5 bases, and 14 bases lay between the germline ends. Germline CDR1 reads SNHLY; CDR2 reads FYNNEI. The CDR3 runs 14 residues. The CDR3 loop is CASSASGGYQPQHF. The DNA for the CDR3 is TGTGCCAGCAGCGCGTCGGGGGGATATCAGCCCCAGCATTTT. Full variable domain (remainder filled in from reference TRBV2 and TRBJ1-5): EPEVTQTPSHQVTQMGQEVILRCVPISNHLYFYWYRQILGQKVEFLVSFYNNEISEKSEIFDDQFSVERPDGSNFTLKIRSTKLEDSAMYFCASSASGGYQPQHFGDGTRLSIL.

The chain joins TRBV2 to TRBJ2-3, with 9 positions matching TRBD1. The ends lost 8 bases at V and 0 bases at J; junction bases unmatched: 6. The CDR3 length is 15 residues. Per the germline V gene, CDR1 is SNHLY and CDR2 is FYNNEI. CDR3 sequence reads: CASVKQGASTDTQYF. In DNA form, the CDR3 reads TGTGCCAGCGTGAAACAGGGGGCGAGCACAGATACGCAGTATTTT.

The DNA of the CDR3 is TGTGCCAGTAGTGATAACAGGAACACTGAAGCTTTCTTT. Protein: CASSDNRNTEAFF. The chain carries TRBV19 and TRBJ1-1; D ambiguous. Deletions cut 5 bases from V and 1 base from J, with 8 bases between. The CDR3 contains 13 residues. The germline gives CDR1 LNHDA, CDR2 SQIVND (reference sequence).

CDR3 residues: CAWDNRDRGTNVLTF. The CDR3 bases are TGTGCCTGGGACAACCGGGACAGGGGAACCAACGTCCTGACTTTC. The chain carries TRBV30 and TRBJ2-6; TRBD1 matches at 10 bases. V trimming: 5 bases; J trimming: 8 bases; junction bases outside the gene matches: 9. The length of the CDR3 is 15 residues. Per germline, CDR1 GTSNPN and CDR2 SVGIG (reference sequence).

The rearrangement uses TRBV13 and TRBJ1-2, with 9 positions matching TRBD1. Trimming took 5 bases from V and 8 from J; bases not matched to a gene: 9. Germline CDR1 PRHDT, CDR2 FYEKMQ (reference sequence). There are 14 residues in the CDR3. This CDR3 is CASSETYRGQGYTF. DNA of the CDR3: TGTGCCAGCAGCGAAACCTACAGGGGGCAAGGCTACACCTTC.